The source of this TCR beta chain is a study of cytomegalovirus exposure and HLA in healthy donors. Findings and limits, study-wide: According to a later analysis, most TCR beta chains associated with CMV appeared HLA-restricted.

The count of this clone is one. The antigen remains unidentified. The PCR had 60 Vbeta and 13 Jbeta primers. The protocol was immunoSEQ multiplex PCR, while the TCRdb copy is restricted to in-frame clones and leaves out a portion. The sample carries around 100,000 clones, almost 85% recorded once. Sequenced sample: PBMCs. This TCR was recovered from a woman aged 18-29 years in good health and CMV-seropositive.

This chain's CDR3 is CASRSAGGAVYEQYF. In DNA, the CDR3 is TGTGCCAGCAGAAGCGCCGGGGGGGCCGTTTACGAGCAGTACTTC. This chain links TRBV6-5 with TRBJ2-7; 8 nucleotides align to TRBD2. Germline assignment: CDR1 MNHEY and CDR2 SVGAGI. V was pared by 6 bases and J by 4 bases, with 11 bases of the junction left unmatched. The length of the CDR3 is 15 residues.